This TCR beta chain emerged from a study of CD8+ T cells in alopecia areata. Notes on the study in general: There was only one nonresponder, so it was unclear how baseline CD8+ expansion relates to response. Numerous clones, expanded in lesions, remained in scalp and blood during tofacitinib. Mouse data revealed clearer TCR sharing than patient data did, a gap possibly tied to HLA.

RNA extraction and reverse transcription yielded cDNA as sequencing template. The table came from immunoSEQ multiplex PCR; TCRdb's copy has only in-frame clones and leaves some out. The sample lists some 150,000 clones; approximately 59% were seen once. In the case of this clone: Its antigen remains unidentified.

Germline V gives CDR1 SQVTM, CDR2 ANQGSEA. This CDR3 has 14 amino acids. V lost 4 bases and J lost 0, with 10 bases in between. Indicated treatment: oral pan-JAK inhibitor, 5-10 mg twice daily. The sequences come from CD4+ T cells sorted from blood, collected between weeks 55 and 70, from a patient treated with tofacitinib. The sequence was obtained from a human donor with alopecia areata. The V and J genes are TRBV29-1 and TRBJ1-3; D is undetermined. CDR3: CSVGPRLSGNTIYF. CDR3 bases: TGCAGCGTTGGTCCCAGACTCTCTGGAAACACCATATATTTT.